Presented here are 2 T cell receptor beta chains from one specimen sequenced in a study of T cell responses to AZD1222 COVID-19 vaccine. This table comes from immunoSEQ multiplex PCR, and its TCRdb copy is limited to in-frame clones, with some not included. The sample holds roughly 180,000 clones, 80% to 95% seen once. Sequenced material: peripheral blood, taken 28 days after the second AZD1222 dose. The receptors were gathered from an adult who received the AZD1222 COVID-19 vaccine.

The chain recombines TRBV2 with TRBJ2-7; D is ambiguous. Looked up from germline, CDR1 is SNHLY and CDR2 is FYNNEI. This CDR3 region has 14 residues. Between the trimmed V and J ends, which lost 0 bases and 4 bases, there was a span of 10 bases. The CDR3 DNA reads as TGTGCCAGCAGTGAAGCCCTACCAAAGTACGAGCAGTACTTC. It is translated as CASSEALPKYEQYF.

CDR3 bases: TGTGCCTGGAGAGGGGAGGGGTACGAGCAGTACTTC. This sequence encodes CAWRGEGYEQYF. V usage is TRBV30 and J usage is TRBJ2-7; 7 bases align to TRBD2. This CDR3 spans 12 amino acids. With V trimmed by 3 bases and J by 4 bases, 3 bases remained unmatched. The germline V gene has CDR1 GTSNPN and CDR2 SVGIG (reference sequence).